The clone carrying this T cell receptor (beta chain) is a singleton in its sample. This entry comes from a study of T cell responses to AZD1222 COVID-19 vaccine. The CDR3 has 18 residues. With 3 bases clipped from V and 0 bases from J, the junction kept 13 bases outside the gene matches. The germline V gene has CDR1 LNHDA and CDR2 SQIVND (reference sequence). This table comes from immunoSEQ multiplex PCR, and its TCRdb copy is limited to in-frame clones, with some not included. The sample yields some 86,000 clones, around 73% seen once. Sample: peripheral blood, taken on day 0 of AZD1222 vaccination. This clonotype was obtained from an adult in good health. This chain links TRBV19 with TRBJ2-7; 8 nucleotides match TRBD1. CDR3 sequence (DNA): TGTGCCAGTAGTATTGACCTTTCTGGGCAGGGGGCCTCCTACGAGCAGTACTTC. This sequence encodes CASSIDLSGQGASYEQYF.